Listed here are 9 T cell receptor beta chains from one sample, sequenced in a study of shared clonotypes between healthy human individuals (dated by TCRdb to about 2020). The library was made by the immunoSEQ multiplex PCR assay. TCRdb took this table from immuneACCESS and kept in-frame rearrangements with V and J called. Such tables lack part of the clones; where checked against another copy, unresolved V genes explain under half of the gap, and the rest is unexplained. The sample has 2 million to 2.5 million clones on record, approximately 94% of them singletons. The ten largest clones take up approximately 0.13% of the sample. The sample comprised naive CD4+ T cells sorted from blood. The sample's cell subset or site label is to be understood as: CD45RA+ positively selected. The receptor set was obtained from a man aged 18 to 29 in good health.

The chain has TRBV28 and TRBJ1-2; D is ambiguous. V shed 8 bases and J shed 7 bases, with 14 bases lying between them. In germline, CDR1 is MDHEN, CDR2 SYDVKM. The CDR3 is 12 amino acids. CDR3 in DNA: TGTGCCAGCGGTCTGGCCAAATCTGGCTACACCTTC. Amino acid sequence: CASGLAKSGYTF.

The chain uses TRBV30 and TRBJ1-3; the match to TRBD1 covers 7 bases. This CDR3 has 15 amino acids. Trimming removed 5 bases from V and 5 bases from J; junction bases left unmatched: 12. Germline V gene lookup returns CDR1 GTSNPN and CDR2 SVGIG (reference sequence). The CDR3 region has the DNA TGTGCCTGGTCCCCCAGGGGACAGTTGAGAAACACCATATATTTT. The encoded protein is CAWSPRGQLRNTIYF.

The chain joins TRBV5-1 to TRBJ2-5; D is uncertain. V was clipped by 4 bases and J by 5 bases, with 9 bases between them. The CDR3 is 12 amino acids. Per the germline V gene, CDR1 is SGHRS and CDR2 is YFSETQ. The DNA of the CDR3 is TGCGCCAGCAGCGTTATGGCGGAGACCCAGTACTTC. It codes for CASSVMAETQYF.

This rearrangement joins TRBV9 to TRBJ2-3; D is unclear. The CDR3 loop spans 14 amino acids. In germline, CDR1 is SGDLS, CDR2 YYNGEE. Trimming shortened V by 3 bases and J by 1 base, and 9 bases separated the two germline ends. CDR3 sequence reads: CASSGGLGTDTQYF. The CDR3 nucleotides read TGTGCCAGCAGCGGGGGTCTTGGCACAGATACGCAGTATTTT.

The V call is TRBV9, the J call TRBJ1-1, with unresolved D. The CDR3 totals 14 residues. V was clipped by 0 bases and J by 5 bases, with 11 bases between them. Germline V gene lookup returns CDR1 SGDLS and CDR2 YYNGEE. CDR3 region: CASSVGGGRTEAFF. The CDR3 bases are TGTGCCAGCAGCGTAGGGGGAGGGAGGACTGAAGCTTTCTTT.

The V call is TRBV2, the J call TRBJ1-6; no clear D. Germline V lookup: CDR1 SNHLY, CDR2 FYNNEI. CDR3 length: 15 residues. V shed 3 bases and J shed 7 bases, with 13 bases lying between them. CDR3: CASSEDGPGNSPLHF. The CDR3 nucleotides are TGTGCCAGCAGTGAGGACGGCCCGGGGAATTCACCCCTCCACTTT.

The J gene is TRBJ1-1, the V gene TRBV2; 12 bases are a match to TRBD1. This CDR3 comprises 14 residues. V lost 6 bases, J lost 5 bases, and 4 bases stayed unmatched. From germline, CDR1 is SNHLY and CDR2 FYNNEI. CDR3 DNA sequence: TGTGCCAGCAGGGTGGGACAGGGGGCAACTGAAGCTTTCTTT. It specifies CASRVGQGATEAFF.

DNA for the CDR3: TGTGCCAGCAGTTTCCGGGATTCGGGCACCGGGGAGCTGTTTTTT. It translates to CASSFRDSGTGELFF. This rearrangement joins TRBV6-6 to TRBJ2-2; a possible D gene is TRBD2 (5 bases). The V and J ends lost 4 bases and 4 bases respectively, with 13 bases between them. This CDR3 has 15 amino acids. CDR1 MNHNY and CDR2 SVGAGI come from the germline V gene (reference sequence).

The rearrangement joins TRBV27 to TRBJ1-2, with TRBD1 matching 7 bases. The trim removed 0 bases at V and 8 bases at J, leaving 9 bases unmatched. Germline CDR1 is MNHEY and CDR2 is SMNVEV (reference sequence). The CDR3 extends over 15 amino acids. The CDR3 here is CASSLSVGGVAGYTF. The DNA for the CDR3 is TGTGCCAGCAGTTTATCAGTAGGGGGCGTGGCAGGCTACACCTTC.